A selection of T cell receptor beta chains follows, all from one sample in a study of CD8 T cells in seronegative destructive rheumatoid arthritis. The data were produced by immunoSEQ multiplex PCR, yet TCRdb's version contains in-frame clones alone and is incomplete. Of fewer than 1,000 clones listed, approximately 88% were seen once; the top ten hold 21%. The specimen was CD8+ T cells from blood. The receptors derive from a woman aged 60 to 85 with seronegative destructive rheumatoid arthritis. CDR3s include the opening cysteine and the closing phenylalanine or tryptophan. The D gene is left open where the match is weak. Clone size, where shown, is once, few, many, or a class for clones that have expanded.

TRBV19	-	TRBJ1-1	-	TGTGCCAGTAGTATAGACGCGGGTGACGCTGAAGCTTTCTTT	CASSIDAGDAEAFF
TRBV13	TRBD1	TRBJ2-1	-	TGTGCCAGCAGCTTTGGACAGGGTAACGGAAATGAGCAGTTCTTC	CASSFGQGNGNEQFF
TRBV2	TRBD2	TRBJ2-3	-	TGTGCCAGCAGGGGAGGACTAGCGGGAGGTGGAGATACGCAGTATTTT	CASRGGLAGGGDTQYF
TRBV18	TRBD1	TRBJ1-5	-	TGTGCCAGCTCACTAGGGACAGGGGTAAATCAGCCCCAGCATTTT	CASSLGTGVNQPQHF
TRBV14	TRBD1	TRBJ2-7	hyperexpanded	TGTGCCAGCAGCCATCCGGACAGGTGGTACGAGCAGTACTTC	CASSHPDRWYEQYF
TRBV4-1	TRBD1	TRBJ1-5	once	TGCGCCAGCAGCCAACAGGGGGCGTATCAGCCCCAGCATTTT	CASSQQGAYQPQHF
TRBV7-9	TRBD2	TRBJ2-2	few	TGTGCCAGCAGCTTACTACGACTAGCAGGCACCGGGGAGCTGTTTTTT	CASSLLRLAGTGELFF
TRBV5-4	-	TRBJ1-2	-	TGTGCCAGCAGCTCTTTTGGGGAGATCTATGGCTACACCTTC	CASSSFGEIYGYTF
TRBV25-1	-	TRBJ1-2	-	TGTGCCAGTTATGGAGGGACCCCCGGCTACACCTTC	CASYGGTPGYTF
TRBV2	TRBD1	TRBJ1-5	-	TGTGCCAGCAGCGAGGAGGGACAGGGAAGCTCTCAGCCCCAGCATTTT	CASSEEGQGSSQPQHF
TRBV4-1	TRBD1	TRBJ2-1	-	TGCGCCAGCAGCCCTGTAGGACAGGGAACCTACAATGAGCAGTTCTTC	CASSPVGQGTYNEQFF
TRBV27	-	TRBJ2-5	-	TGTGCCAGCAGTAGACTCGGGGACCAAGAGACCCAGTACTTC	CASSRLGDQETQYF
TRBV28	-	TRBJ2-1	-	TGTGCCAGCAGTTTAATCCCGGCAGGTATTGAGCAGTTCTTC	CASSLIPAGIEQFF
TRBV30	-	TRBJ1-3	-	TGTGCCTGGGGCCTCAAGAACAGGGTTGGAAACACCATATATTTT	CAWGLKNRVGNTIYF
TRBV6-6	TRBD1	TRBJ1-2	-	TGTGCCAGCAGTTCCCTCGGGCAGGGGGTTTTGGGCTACACCTTC	CASSSLGQGVLGYTF
TRBV5-4	-	TRBJ1-2	-	TGTGCCAGCAGCTATACCCTCCGGGGAAGCTATGGCTACACCTTC	CASSYTLRGSYGYTF
TRBV7-9	-	TRBJ2-3	-	TGTGCCAGCAGCCATCTGGGGGCCTCGGGCACAGATACGCAGTATTTT	CASSHLGASGTDTQYF
TRBV21-1	-	TRBJ1-1	once	TGTGCCAGCAGCAAAGCTTCGTCGTCAGGGGAGAGTACTGAAGCTTTCTTT	CASSKASSSGESTEAFF
TRBV7-9	TRBD2	TRBJ2-1	-	TGTGCCAGCAGCGTGGAGAGCGGGAGGGCTTTCAATGAGCAGTTCTTC	CASSVESGRAFNEQFF
TRBV27	TRBD2	TRBJ2-1	-	TGTGCCAGCAGTTCGACTAGCGGGAGGGGGCGCGAGCAGTTCTTC	CASSSTSGRGREQFF
TRBV27	TRBD1	TRBJ1-1	-	TGTGCCAGCAGACTTACAGGGGGCGTTTTGAACACTGAAGCTTTCTTT	CASRLTGGVLNTEAFF
TRBV6-1	TRBD1	TRBJ2-1	-	TGTGCCAGCAGTGAAGGGACAGGGTGGTACAATGAGCAGTTCTTC	CASSEGTGWYNEQFF
TRBV21-1	-	TRBJ2-5	-	TGTGCCAGCATCCACAGGGTCGGGGCCCAGTACTTC	CASIHRVGAQYF
TRBV7-6	-	TRBJ2-7	-	TGTGCCAGCAGCTTATTTAAAGGGGCCTACGAGCAGTACTTC	CASSLFKGAYEQYF
TRBV4-1	TRBD1	TRBJ2-7	-	TGCGCCAGCAGCCTTGGGACAGGGAGCTACGAGCAGTACTTC	CASSLGTGSYEQYF
TRBV30	-	TRBJ2-3	-	TGTGCCTGGAGTACCGGGACATCTAGCACAGATACGCAGTATTTT	CAWSTGTSSTDTQYF
TRBV7-3	-	TRBJ2-2	-	TGTGCCAGCAGCCTTGGGGAGCTGTTTTTT	CASSLGELFF
TRBV28	TRBD1	TRBJ1-3	-	TGTGCCAGCACGACAGGGCTCTCTGGAAACACCATATATTTT	CASTTGLSGNTIYF
TRBV27	-	TRBJ1-1	-	TGTGCCAGCAGTTACGGAGGATGGACTGAAGCTTTCTTT	CASSYGGWTEAFF
TRBV27	TRBD2	TRBJ2-2	-	TGTGCCAGCAGTCTATCAGCGGGATCGTACACCGGGGAGCTGTTTTTT	CASSLSAGSYTGELFF
TRBV5-1	-	TRBJ1-5	-	TGCGCCAGCAGCTTGGTCCCCGGGGGTGGGCAGCCCCAGCATTTT	CASSLVPGGGQPQHF
TRBV10-3	-	TRBJ2-7	-	TGTGCCATCAGTGAGCGGACAGAGAGCTCCTACGAGCAGTACTTC	CAISERTESSYEQYF
TRBV27	-	TRBJ2-3	-	TGTGCCAGCAGTCCAGAGGCCGTGGGAGATACGCAGTATTTT	CASSPEAVGDTQYF
TRBV7-6	TRBD1	TRBJ2-7	-	TGTGCCAGCAGCTTAGCGTCCGACAGGGGTTACGAGCAGTACTTC	CASSLASDRGYEQYF
TRBV15	-	TRBJ2-3	-	TGTGCCACCTCCCCCCTAGCTCTGGGGACAGATACGCAGTATTTT	CATSPLALGTDTQYF
TRBV6-1	-	TRBJ2-3	-	TGTGCCAGCAGCCGAACTGGCACAGATACGCAGTATTTT	CASSRTGTDTQYF
TRBV5-5	TRBD2	TRBJ2-2	few	TGTGCCAGCAGCTTGGGGCTAGCGGGAGGGCCAAACACCGGGGAGCTGTTTTTT	CASSLGLAGGPNTGELFF
TRBV29-1	-	TRBJ2-7	-	TGCAGCGCCGAGGGGGCCTACGAGCAGTACTTC	CSAEGAYEQYF
TRBV27	-	TRBJ2-1	once	TGTGCCAGCAGTTCATCGGGCAGGAACGAGCAGTTCTTC	CASSSSGRNEQFF
TRBV7-9	TRBD2	TRBJ2-1	-	TGTGCCAGCAGCTTAACTAGCGGTGGTGTGGATGAGCAGTTCTTC	CASSLTSGGVDEQFF
TRBV27	TRBD2	TRBJ2-3	-	TGTGCCAGCAGTTTCAAAGGGACTAGCGGGAGAAAGTTCACAGATACGCAGTATTTT	CASSFKGTSGRKFTDTQYF
TRBV9	-	TRBJ1-6	-	TGTGCCAGCAGCGTAGAGGCAGGAAATTCACCCCTCCACTTT	CASSVEAGNSPLHF
TRBV19	TRBD1	TRBJ1-1	-	TGTGCCAGTAGTAGACAGGGGAGGACTCTGAACACTGAAGCTTTCTTT	CASSRQGRTLNTEAFF
TRBV2	-	TRBJ1-5	-	TGTGCCAGTCGCGGGGACGGAAGCAATCAGCCCCAGCATTTT	CASRGDGSNQPQHF
TRBV4-1	-	TRBJ1-5	-	TGCGCCAGCAGCCAAGATTTTAAAGCAGGGTACAATCAGCCCCAGCATTTT	CASSQDFKAGYNQPQHF
TRBV10-2	-	TRBJ1-2	-	TGCGCCAGCAGTGAGGCTAGGCGGTTCTATGGCTACACCTTC	CASSEARRFYGYTF
TRBV5-1	TRBD1	TRBJ1-1	few	TGCGCCAGCAACACATGGACAGGGACAAACACTGAAGCTTTCTTT	CASNTWTGTNTEAFF
TRBV4-1	-	TRBJ2-5	-	TGCGCCAGCAGCCCGAACGCACGGGTCGGGACCCAGTACTTC	CASSPNARVGTQYF
TRBV7-6	-	TRBJ2-2	once	TGTGCCAGCAGCTTAGCGAACAGCGGGGGGGAGCTGTTTTTT	CASSLANSGGELFF
TRBV28	TRBD1	TRBJ2-5	-	TGTGCCAGCAGAAGGACAGGGGAGACCCAGTACTTC	CASRRTGETQYF
TRBV7-8	TRBD2	TRBJ2-7	-	TGTGCCAGCAGTCCTAGCGGGGGTACCTACGAGCAGTACTTC	CASSPSGGTYEQYF